The sequence of this TCR beta chain was determined in a study of OX40 agonist ivuxolimab in advanced cancers. Context from the whole study: Ivuxolimab was an agonistic, fully human IgG2 monoclonal antibody directed against OX40 (CD134), a costimulatory receptor. Intravenous ivuxolimab was administered to patients every 2 weeks at six dose levels: 0.01, 0.1, 0.3, 1.5, 3 and 10 mg/kg. Of the approximately 50 patients in dose escalation, some 20 had hepatocellular carcinoma, roughly 15 had melanoma, 9 had renal cell carcinoma and 9 had head and neck cancer. In the dose-escalation cohort, 70% to 85% of patients were male, and the mean age was 60 years with a range of roughly 20 to 85. Prior anti-PD-1, anti-PD-L1 or anti-CTLA-4 therapy was permitted, and approximately 40% of dose-escalation patients had received checkpoint inhibitors. Three dose-escalation patients achieved partial responses, one with hepatocellular carcinoma and two with cutaneous melanoma. Peripheral TCRbeta sequencing aimed to test whether ivuxolimab altered TCR sequence diversity and caused clonal T-cell expansion. The monotherapy dose-escalation portion (N of about 50 patients) of the phase I ivuxolimab trial is reported in the paper. What the authors observed across the whole study: Clonal expansion of both CD4+ and CD8+ blood T cells was observed from baseline to week 6 at doses 0.1 to 3.0 mg/kg. The antigen specificity of the peripheral T cells that underwent clonal expansion was not determined. Partial responders in the 0.1-3.0 mg/kg groups had among the lowest normalized peripheral clonal expansion, especially among CD8+ T cells. Low levels of normalized T-cell clonal expansion were also shown by some nonresponding patients. After ivuxolimab, expanded clones were on average more numerous among CD8+ T cells than among CD4+ T cells.

Genomic DNA was extracted from sorted cells for sequencing of the TCRbeta CDR3 region. The immunoSEQ Assay was used for sequencing of TCRbeta CDR3 regions. Not all clones reach the TCRdb copy of this immuneACCESS table, which keeps in-frame sequences only. Checked studies attribute under half of the gap to unresolved V genes and leave the rest unexplained. Within this sample are around 110,000 clones, with approximately 90% of them counted one time only. About 1.2% of the sample lies in the top ten. The trial excluded patients who had a history of autoimmune disease or who were on systemic immunosuppression. Peripheral blood for TCR sequencing was drawn from every dose cohort at baseline, at cycle 4 day 1 and at cycle 7 day 1. Samples were obtained from an open-label, multicenter, first-in-human phase I dose-escalation trial of ivuxolimab. Adults with locally advanced or metastatic melanoma, renal cell carcinoma, hepatocellular carcinoma or head and neck squamous cell carcinoma were enrolled in the trial. Before TCR sequencing, CD4+ T cells and CD8+ T cells from peripheral blood were sorted into separate populations.

This clone was recorded once. What this receptor recognizes is not known. No base qualities exist here, and no much larger clone lies one base off it. This sequence was found in an adult with an advanced solid tumor such as melanoma, head and neck, liver or kidney cancer. Specimen: CD4+ or CD8+ T cells sorted from blood, collected in a trial of the OX40 agonist ivuxolimab.

In nucleotides, the sequence is TGTGCCAGCAGTTTAATAGGGCAGGGGATGGGAGAAAAACTGTTTTTT. It is translated as CASSLIGQGMGEKLFF. This chain joins TRBV28 to TRBJ1-4; the D gene is possibly TRBD1, with 6 bases matching. Reading the germline V gene gives CDR1 MDHEN and CDR2 SYDVKM. V sheds 2 bases and J sheds 8 bases, leaving 18 bases between their ends. Including the terminal cysteine and phenylalanine, the CDR3 comprises 16 residues. The DNA shown is the 48-base CDR3, in frame from base 1.